This T cell receptor beta chain came from a study of blood T cell repertoires in COVID-19. Study-wide context: T cells, B-cell-depleted T cells, or PBMCs provided the cDNA or gDNA that served as material.

Germline-derived CDR1 and CDR2 are MGHRA and YSYEKL. This CDR3 has 18 residues. V lost 4 bases to trimming and J lost 5 bases; unmatched junction nucleotides: 11. In the authors' workflow: Amplification with reference gene primers provided the estimates of nucleated cell counts. Assay: immunoSEQ multiplex PCR; the TCRdb copy retains only in-frame clones and omits some. For V, J and clone size, that table is used; D and trimming come from the DNA. The sample carries a few hundred thousand clones, 80% to 90% recorded once. The rearrangement joins TRBV4-1 to TRBJ2-1; 13 positions agree with TRBD2. The sample taken for sequencing was PBMCs or T cells enriched from blood (not recorded which). The TCR was taken from a man aged 25-45 years who had recovered from COVID-19. As DNA, the CDR3 is TGCGCCAGCAGCCCAGGACTAGCGGGGGCGTCGACTAACAATGAGCAGTTCTTC. Its protein is CASSPGLAGASTNNEQFF.